One and the same sample provided the 22 T cell receptor beta chains below, sequenced in a study of control samples from healthy donors and cancer patients (dated by TCRdb to 2018 to 2020). Libraries came from the immunoSEQ multiplex PCR assay. The clones in this table, taken by TCRdb from immuneACCESS, are in-frame only. Not every clone is retained; where verified, under half of the shortfall comes from an unresolved V gene, and the cause of the rest is unknown. The sample table contains 150,000 to 200,000 clones; only one count was recorded for 90% to 95% of them. Around 15% of the sample is held by the ten biggest clonotypes. The sample comprised PBMCs. The receptors stem from a man aged 60 to 69 with colorectal cancer.

The rearrangement links TRBV10-2 to TRBJ2-5; 16 nucleotides agree with TRBD2. Trimming cost V 8 bases and J 4 bases; bases outside gene matches: 4. Per the germline V gene, CDR1 is WSHSY and CDR2 is SAAADI. The CDR3 covers 15 residues. The CDR3 loop is CASGTSGGAGETQYF. CDR3 DNA sequence: TGCGCCAGCGGGACTAGCGGGGGGGCCGGAGAGACCCAGTACTTC.

V and J are TRBV7-9 and TRBJ1-5; 7 nucleotides align to TRBD1. The V gene's germline CDR1 is SEHNR and CDR2 FQNEAQ (reference sequence). V lost 1 base to trimming and J lost 0 bases; unmatched junction nucleotides: 6. CDR3 size: 17 residues. CDR3 residues: CASSLDRGWGSNQPQHF. Written as DNA, the CDR3 is TGTGCCAGCAGCTTAGACAGGGGTTGGGGTAGCAATCAGCCCCAGCATTTT. Combining the CDR3 with reference TRBV7-9 and TRBJ1-5 gives the whole variable domain DTGVSQNPRHKITKRGQNVTFRCDPISEHNRLYWYRQTLGQGPEFLTYFQNEAQLEKSRLLSDRFSAERPKGSFSTLEIQRTEQGDSAMYLCASSLDRGWGSNQPQHFGDGTRLSIL.

This clone appeared once. The gene calls are TRBV3-1 (or the pseudogene TRBV3-2) and TRBJ1-2; a possible D gene is TRBD1 (5 bases). CDR3 length: 18 amino acids. The ends were cut back, 0 bases at V and 6 bases at J, with 23 bases in the middle. Looked up from germline, CDR1 is LGHDT and CDR2 is YNNKEL (reference sequence). CDR3 in amino acids: CASSQDREGLQPQDGYTF. CDR3 DNA sequence: TGTGCCAGCAGCCAAGATCGGGAGGGACTCCAACCCCAGGATGGCTACACCTTC.

The chain carries TRBV6-5 and TRBJ1-4; D is uncertain. Germline V lookup: CDR1 MNHEY, CDR2 SVGAGI. V was cut by 4 bases and J by 2 bases, with 5 bases left in between. The CDR3 has 13 amino acids. The CDR3 loop reads CASSLGTNEKLFF. CDR3 nucleotide sequence: TGTGCCAGCAGTTTGGGTACTAATGAAAAACTGTTTTTT.

The V and J genes are TRBV5-6 and TRBJ2-7, with 8 bases that match TRBD1. This CDR3 comprises 15 residues. Germline assignment: CDR1 SGHDT and CDR2 YYEEEE. The trim removed 0 bases at V and 1 base at J, leaving 3 bases unmatched. The CDR3 DNA reads as TGTGCCAGCAGCTTGGAGGGACAGGATTCCTACGAGCAGTACTTC. Protein sequence: CASSLEGQDSYEQYF.

The J gene is TRBJ1-2, the V gene TRBV21-1; the D segment call TRBD1 is taken from the table without a DNA check. TRBV21-1 is deemed a pseudogene. There are 18 residues in the CDR3. CDR3 amino acids: CASSSPGRDRGPAYGYTF. CDR3 bases: TGTGCCAGCAGCTCCCCGGGGAGGGACAGGGGCCCGGCGTATGGCTACACCTTC.

The rearrangement joins TRBV3-1 (or the pseudogene TRBV3-2) to TRBJ2-1; the D gene is possibly TRBD1 (6 bases). Between the trimmed V and J ends, which lost 6 bases and 5 bases, there was a span of 11 bases. The V gene's germline CDR1 is LGHDT and CDR2 YNNKEL (reference sequence). The CDR3 spans 13 residues. CDR3 DNA: TGTGCCAGCAGTCCGGACAGACACAATGAGCAGTTCTTC. Its protein product is CASSPDRHNEQFF.

The chain recombines TRBV6-6 with TRBJ2-7, with D uncertain. CDR1 is MNHNY and CDR2 is SVGAGI in the germline V gene (reference sequence). This CDR3 is built from 13 residues. Between the trimmed V and J ends, which lost 0 bases and 6 bases, there was a span of 9 bases. This CDR3 is CASSYSFRAEQYF. The DNA for the CDR3 is TGTGCCAGCAGTTACTCGTTCAGAGCCGAGCAGTACTTC.

This chain links TRBV6-6 with TRBJ1-5; no clear D gene. Germline CDR1 reads MNHNY; CDR2 reads SVGAGI (reference sequence). V was pared by 2 bases and J by 2 bases, with 10 bases between. CDR3 length equals 15 residues. CDR3 nucleotide sequence: TGTGCCAGCAGTTACGAGGGTTCAGGCAATCAGCCCCAGCATTTT. Its protein product is CASSYEGSGNQPQHF.

The V and J genes are TRBV6-6 and TRBJ1-5; TRBD1 matches at 7 bases. After removal of 4 bases from V and 3 bases from J, the junction contained 3 bases not matched to a gene. This CDR3 comprises 14 residues. Germline CDR1 and CDR2: MNHNY and SVGAGI (reference sequence). The CDR3 loop reads CASSWTGNNQPQHF. The DNA for the CDR3 is TGTGCCAGCAGTTGGACAGGCAACAATCAGCCCCAGCATTTT.

This rearrangement joins TRBV10-3 to TRBJ1-1; D possibly corresponds to TRBD1 (6 bases). V was clipped by 6 bases and J by 2 bases, with 10 bases between them. The CDR3 runs 13 residues. Per germline, CDR1 ENHRY and CDR2 SYGVKD. The CDR3 region is CAISPGQNTEAFF. The CDR3, as DNA: TGTGCCATCAGCCCGGGACAAAACACTGAAGCTTTCTTT.

This clone was seen a handful of times. The V and J genes are TRBV2 and TRBJ2-3, with D tentatively TRBD1 (6 bases). Per germline, CDR1 SNHLY and CDR2 FYNNEI. V lost 5 bases to trimming and J lost 1 base, with 22 bases between them. This CDR3 has 18 amino acids. This chain's CDR3 is CASSFPWRWGPRTDTQYF. DNA of the CDR3: TGTGCCAGCAGTTTCCCCTGGCGGTGGGGGCCCCGCACAGATACGCAGTATTTT.

This clone showed up just a few times. Other nucleotide sequences from this sample produce the same CDR3. This sequence joins TRBV7-2 and TRBJ1-3, with D possibly TRBD1 on 5 matching bases. Germline loops: CDR1 SGHTA, CDR2 FQGNSA. The CDR3 is 15 amino acids. Trimming took off 0 bases at V and 2 bases at J, with 8 bases between the two ends. This CDR3 is CASSLATGPGNTIYF. In DNA form, the CDR3 reads TGTGCCAGCAGCTTAGCCACAGGACCTGGAAACACCATATATTTT.

The chain employs TRBV5-1 and TRBJ2-3; 10 bases map to TRBD2. CDR1 SGHRS and CDR2 YFSETQ come from the germline V gene. V trimming: 2 bases; J trimming: 1 base; junction bases outside the gene matches: 1. This CDR3 region has 15 residues. The CDR3 region is CASSFGTSGTDTQYF. The CDR3 region has the DNA TGCGCCAGCAGCTTTGGGACTAGCGGCACAGATACGCAGTATTTT.

The gene calls are TRBV12-3 or TRBV12-4 and TRBJ2-6; D is unresolved. Trimming cost V 7 bases and J 4 bases, with 5 bases left between them. This CDR3 comprises 12 residues. This CDR3 reads CASKAGANVLTF. The CDR3 nucleotides read TGTGCCAGCAAGGCCGGGGCCAACGTCCTGACTTTC.

The V gene is TRBV11-3, the J gene TRBJ2-5; D call uncertain. The CDR3 has 13 residues. Between the trimmed V and J ends, which lost 2 bases and 0 bases, there was a span of 4 bases. The germline V gene encodes CDR1 SGHNT and CDR2 YENEEA. CDR3 sequence (DNA): TGTGCCAGCAGCTTACAGAACCAAGAGACCCAGTACTTC. It specifies CASSLQNQETQYF.

The chain employs TRBV3-1 (or the pseudogene TRBV3-2) and TRBJ1-6; TRBD1 is a possible D gene (5 bases). The CDR3 loop spans 17 amino acids. Germline V gives CDR1 LGHDT, CDR2 YNNKEL (reference sequence). V was trimmed by 4 bases and J by 6 bases, leaving 19 bases between them. The chain's CDR3 is CASSPGPTGRINSPLHF. The CDR3 DNA is TGTGCCAGCAGCCCGGGCCCCACGGGACGAATTAATTCACCCCTCCACTTT.

This chain joins TRBV18 and TRBJ1-4; TRBD1 aligns across 7 bases. Losses at the gene ends were 3 bases for V and 5 bases for J; bases not matched to a gene: 3. The CDR3 is 14 amino acids. CDR1 KGHSH and CDR2 LQKENI come from the germline V gene. CDR3 bases: TGTGCCAGCTCACCGGGACAGCCAAATGAAAAACTGTTTTTT. Translation: CASSPGQPNEKLFF.

The chain joins TRBV4-2 to TRBJ1-2; D call uncertain. The length of the CDR3 is 13 residues. From germline, CDR1 is LGHNA and CDR2 YNFKEQ. Trimming cost V 0 bases and J 4 bases, with 6 bases left between them. The CDR3 coding sequence is TGTGCCAGCAGCCAAGACGTTGGCTATGGCTACACCTTC. It is translated as CASSQDVGYGYTF.

The gene calls are TRBV18 and TRBJ1-2; D might be TRBD1 (6 bases). The germline V and J ends were trimmed by 2 bases and 8 bases, with 12 bases remaining between them. CDR3 length: 13 amino acids. Germline V gene sequence: CDR1 KGHSH, CDR2 LQKENI. The CDR3 nucleotides are TGTGCCAGCTCACCAGGGGGCCGATGGGGCTACACCTTC. It specifies CASSPGGRWGYTF. Supplemented by reference TRBV18 and TRBJ1-2, the full variable domain reads NAGVMQNPRHLVRRRGQEARLRCSPMKGHSHVYWYRQLPEEGLKFMVYLQKENIIDESGMPKERFSAEFPKEGPSILRIQQVVRGDSAAYFCASSPGGRWGYTFGSGTRLTVV.

The chain joins TRBV19 to TRBJ1-2, with 8 bases matching TRBD1. The CDR3 totals 13 residues. Germline assignment: CDR1 LNHDA and CDR2 SQIVND (reference sequence). Trimming took 6 bases from V and 2 from J; bases not matched to a gene: 2. The CDR3 reads CASRDRVNYGYTF. CDR3 DNA sequence: TGTGCCAGTAGGGACAGGGTGAACTATGGCTACACCTTC.

The chain carries TRBV21-1 and TRBJ1-1; no DNA check was done on the table's D call, TRBD1. TRBV21-1 is labeled a pseudogene. This CDR3 contains 11 residues. The CDR3 protein is CASSTLKLGLF. CDR3 nucleotides: TGTGCCAGCAGCACTCTCAAACTGGGGCTTTTT.